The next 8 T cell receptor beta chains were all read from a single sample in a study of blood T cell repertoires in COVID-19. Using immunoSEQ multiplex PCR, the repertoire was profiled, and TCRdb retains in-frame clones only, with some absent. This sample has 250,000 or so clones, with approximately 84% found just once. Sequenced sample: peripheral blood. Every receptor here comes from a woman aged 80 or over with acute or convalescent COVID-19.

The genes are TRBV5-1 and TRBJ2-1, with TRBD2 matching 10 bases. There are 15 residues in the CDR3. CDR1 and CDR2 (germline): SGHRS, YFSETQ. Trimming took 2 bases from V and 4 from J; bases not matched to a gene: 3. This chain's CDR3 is CASSFSGGTYNEQFF. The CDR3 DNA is TGCGCCAGCAGCTTTAGCGGGGGGACTTACAATGAGCAGTTCTTC.

CDR3 coding DNA: TGTGCGACGGGACAGCTTAACACTGAAGCTTTCTTT. This codes for CATGQLNTEAFF. This chain connects TRBV6-5 to TRBJ1-1; 7 nucleotides match TRBD1. This CDR3 has 12 amino acids. Germline CDR1 MNHEY, CDR2 SVGAGI.

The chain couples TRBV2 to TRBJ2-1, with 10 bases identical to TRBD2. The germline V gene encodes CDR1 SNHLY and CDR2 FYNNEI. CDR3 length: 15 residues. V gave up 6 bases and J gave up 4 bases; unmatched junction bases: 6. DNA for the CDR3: TGTGCCAGCAGAAAGCTAGCGGGAGAGTACAATGAGCAGTTCTTC. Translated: CASRKLAGEYNEQFF.

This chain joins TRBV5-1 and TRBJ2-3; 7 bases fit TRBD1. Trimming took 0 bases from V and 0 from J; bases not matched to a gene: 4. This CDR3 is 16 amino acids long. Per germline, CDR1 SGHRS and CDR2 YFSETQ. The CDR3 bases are TGCGCCAGCAGCTTGGCCGACAGGGAAAGCACAGATACGCAGTATTTT. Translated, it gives CASSLADRESTDTQYF. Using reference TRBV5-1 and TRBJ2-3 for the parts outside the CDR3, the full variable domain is KAGVTQTPRYLIKTRGQQVTLSCSPISGHRSVSWYQQTPGQGLQFLFEYFSETQRNKGNFPGRFSGRQFSNSRSEMNVSTLELGDSALYLCASSLADRESTDTQYFGPGTRLTVL.

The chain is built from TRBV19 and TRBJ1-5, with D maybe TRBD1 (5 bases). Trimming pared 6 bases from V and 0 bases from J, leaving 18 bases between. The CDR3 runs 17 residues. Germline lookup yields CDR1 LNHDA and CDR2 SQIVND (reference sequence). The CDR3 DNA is TGTGCCAGTAGCCCGAGCGGGGCCACTTATAGCAATCAGCCCCAGCATTTT. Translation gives CASSPSGATYSNQPQHF.

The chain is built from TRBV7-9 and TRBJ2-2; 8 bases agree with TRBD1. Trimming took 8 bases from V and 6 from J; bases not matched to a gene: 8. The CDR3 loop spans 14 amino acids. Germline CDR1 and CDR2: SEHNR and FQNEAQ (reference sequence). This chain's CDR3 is CASGDRGGPGELFF. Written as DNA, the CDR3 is TGTGCCAGCGGCGACAGGGGTGGTCCCGGGGAGCTGTTTTTT.

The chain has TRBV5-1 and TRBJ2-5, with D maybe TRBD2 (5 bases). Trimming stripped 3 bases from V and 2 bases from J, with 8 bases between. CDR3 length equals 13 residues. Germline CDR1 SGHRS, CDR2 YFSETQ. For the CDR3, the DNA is TGCGCCAGCAGCTCGGACTTGCAAGAGACCCAGTACTTC. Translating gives CASSSDLQETQYF.

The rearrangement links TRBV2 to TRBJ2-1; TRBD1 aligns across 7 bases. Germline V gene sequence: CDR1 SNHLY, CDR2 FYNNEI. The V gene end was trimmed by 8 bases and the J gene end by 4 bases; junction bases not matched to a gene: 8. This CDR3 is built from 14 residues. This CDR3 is CASLPGQSYNEQFF. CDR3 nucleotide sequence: TGTGCCAGCTTGCCGGGACAGTCGTACAATGAGCAGTTCTTC.